The T cell receptor beta chain described here comes from a study of T cells in tuberculosis. Study-level information: Sequenced TCRs come from CD1B-GMM tetramer-binding T cells.

TCR-alpha and TCR-beta chains were sequenced unpaired. Clones were sequenced by immunoSEQ multiplex PCR, and TCRdb holds only the in-frame ones, with some missing. Of around 50,000 clones in the sample, approximately 85% were seen once. After thawing and overnight rest, PBMC were stained with GMM-loaded CD1B tetramer, viability dye and anti-CD3 for sorting. C32 glucose monomycolate from Rhodococcus equi was loaded onto the CD1B tetramers. Each donor contributed some 96,000 sorted tetramer-negative cells. This clone was recorded once. Notes on the study in general: The stringent gate may have excluded weak CD1B-GMM tetramer binders.

This TCR derives from an adult woman with latent tuberculosis. The sequenced material came from CD1b-GMM tetramer-negative cells sorted from PBMCs.

DNA of the CDR3: TGTGCCAGCAGCTTACTAGGACAGGGGGGAACAGATACGCAGTATTTT. As protein: CASSLLGQGGTDTQYF. The chain couples TRBV7-9 to TRBJ2-3, with TRBD1 matching 10 bases. The CDR3 is made up of 16 amino acids. The V segment lost 2 bases and the J segment 3 bases; nucleotides outside the gene matches: 5. Germline loops: CDR1 SEHNR, CDR2 FQNEAQ (reference sequence). Full variable domain (rest looked up from reference TRBV7-9 and TRBJ2-3): DTGVSQNPRHKITKRGQNVTFRCDPISEHNRLYWYRQTLGQGPEFLTYFQNEAQLEKSRLLSDRFSAERPKGSFSTLEIQRTEQGDSAMYLCASSLLGQGGTDTQYFGPGTRLTVL.